This entry features one T cell receptor (beta chain) sequence. Antigen: not known. This entry comes from a study of human T cells and chemical hapten exposure. General study findings and limits: Expanded TCRs clustered into significantly more large CDR3 similarity groups than controls, the analysis revealed.

The time point here: pre-sensitization, week 0. Treatment: therapeutic diphenylcyclopropenone sensitization with weekly scalp DPC. Germline loops: CDR1 LGHDT, CDR2 YNNKEL (reference sequence). CDR3 length: 17 residues. Losses at the gene ends were 0 bases for V and 5 bases for J; bases not matched to a gene: 8. TCRdb re-called the RACE reads through MiXCR, storing one row per CDR3 protein. The data contain some 70,000 distinct CDR3 sequences, 11% of them singletons. The rearrangement joins TRBV3-1 to TRBJ2-5; 11 nucleotides align to TRBD2. This receptor was obtained from a woman in her 50s with alopecia areata. Some clones in this sample may be carry-over from other donors' samples. The material was whole blood, obtained in connection with sensitization to the hapten diphenylcyclopropenone (DPC). The CDR3 nucleotides read TGTGCCAGCAGCCAAGATAGGGTACTAGCGGGAGTTGAGACCCAGTACTTC. The encoded protein is CASSQDRVLAGVETQYF.